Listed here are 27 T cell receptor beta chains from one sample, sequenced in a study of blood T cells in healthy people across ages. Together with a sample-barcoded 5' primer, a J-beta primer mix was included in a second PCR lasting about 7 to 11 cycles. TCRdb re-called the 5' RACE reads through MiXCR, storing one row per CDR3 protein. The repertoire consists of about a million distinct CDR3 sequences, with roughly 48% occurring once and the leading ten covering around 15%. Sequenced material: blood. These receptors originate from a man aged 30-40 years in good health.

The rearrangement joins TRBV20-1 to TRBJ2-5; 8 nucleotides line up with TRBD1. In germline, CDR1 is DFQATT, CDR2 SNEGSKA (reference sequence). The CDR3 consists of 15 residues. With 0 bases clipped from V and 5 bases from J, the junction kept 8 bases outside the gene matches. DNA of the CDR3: TGCAGTGCTAGAGAGCCCTCAGGGGGCGGCGAGACCCAGTACTTC. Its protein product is CSAREPSGGGETQYF.

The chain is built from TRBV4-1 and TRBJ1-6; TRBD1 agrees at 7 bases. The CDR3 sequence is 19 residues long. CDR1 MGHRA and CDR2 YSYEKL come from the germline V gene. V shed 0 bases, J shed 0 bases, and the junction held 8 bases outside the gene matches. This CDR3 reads CASSQDAEGASSYNSPLHF. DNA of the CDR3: TGCGCCAGCAGCCAAGATGCGGAGGGGGCAAGCTCCTATAATTCACCCCTCCACTTT.

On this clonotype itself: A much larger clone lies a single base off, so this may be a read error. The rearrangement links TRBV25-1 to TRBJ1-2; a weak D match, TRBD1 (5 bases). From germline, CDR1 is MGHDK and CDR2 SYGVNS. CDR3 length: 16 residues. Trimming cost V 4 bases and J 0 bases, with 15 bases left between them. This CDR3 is CASSGAEGRTNYGYTF. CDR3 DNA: TGTGCCAGCAGTGGAGCAGAGGGGAGGACTAACTATGGCTACACCTTC.

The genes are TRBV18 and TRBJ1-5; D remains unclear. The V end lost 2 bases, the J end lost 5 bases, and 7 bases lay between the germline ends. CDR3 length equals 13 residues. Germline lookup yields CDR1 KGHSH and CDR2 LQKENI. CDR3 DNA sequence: TGTGCCAGCTCACCAGAGAGCTATCAGCCCCAGCATTTT. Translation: CASSPESYQPQHF.

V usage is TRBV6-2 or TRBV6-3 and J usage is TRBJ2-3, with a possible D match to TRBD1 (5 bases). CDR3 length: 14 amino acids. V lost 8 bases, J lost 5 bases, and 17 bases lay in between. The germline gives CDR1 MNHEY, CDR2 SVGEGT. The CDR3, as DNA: TGTGCCAGCCAGTTAAGTGGGGCCTTAGATACGCAGTATTTT. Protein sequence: CASQLSGALDTQYF.

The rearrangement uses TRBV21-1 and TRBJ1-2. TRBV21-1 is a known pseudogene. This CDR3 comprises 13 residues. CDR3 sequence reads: CASSKPDSPGYTF. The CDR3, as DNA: TGTGCCAGCAGCAAACCCGATAGTCCCGGCTACACCTTC.

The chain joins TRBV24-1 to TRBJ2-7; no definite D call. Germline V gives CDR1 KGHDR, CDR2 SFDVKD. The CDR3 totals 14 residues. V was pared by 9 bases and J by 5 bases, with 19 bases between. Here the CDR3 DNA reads TGTGCCACCGCTGACGGGTCCTTCCTCGACGAGCAGTACTTC. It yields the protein CATADGSFLDEQYF.

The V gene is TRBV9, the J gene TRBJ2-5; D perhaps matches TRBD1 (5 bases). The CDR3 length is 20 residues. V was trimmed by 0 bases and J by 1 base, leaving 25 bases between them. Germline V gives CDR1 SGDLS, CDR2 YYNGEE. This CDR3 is CASSVGVASRGRELQETQYF. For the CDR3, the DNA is TGTGCCAGCAGCGTAGGGGTCGCGAGTCGTGGCAGGGAACTCCAAGAGACCCAGTACTTC.

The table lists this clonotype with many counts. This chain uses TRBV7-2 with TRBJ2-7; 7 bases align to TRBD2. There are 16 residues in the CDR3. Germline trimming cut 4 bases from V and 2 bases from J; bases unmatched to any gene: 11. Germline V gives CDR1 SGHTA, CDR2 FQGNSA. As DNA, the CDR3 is TGTGCCAGCAGCTCGCAAGGGACTACTCGTACCTACGAGCAGTACTTC. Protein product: CASSSQGTTRTYEQYF.

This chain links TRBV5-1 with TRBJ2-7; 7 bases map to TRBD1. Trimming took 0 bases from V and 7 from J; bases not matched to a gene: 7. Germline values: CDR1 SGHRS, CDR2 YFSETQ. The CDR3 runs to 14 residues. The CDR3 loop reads CASSLGGQMNEQYF. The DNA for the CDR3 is TGCGCCAGCAGCTTGGGGGGACAGATGAATGAGCAGTACTTC.

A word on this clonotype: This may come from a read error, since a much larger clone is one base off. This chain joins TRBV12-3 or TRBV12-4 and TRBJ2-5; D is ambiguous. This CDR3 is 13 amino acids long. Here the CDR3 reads CVSSLIAGETQYF. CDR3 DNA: TGTGTCAGCAGTTTAATCGCCGGGGAGACCCAGTACTTC.

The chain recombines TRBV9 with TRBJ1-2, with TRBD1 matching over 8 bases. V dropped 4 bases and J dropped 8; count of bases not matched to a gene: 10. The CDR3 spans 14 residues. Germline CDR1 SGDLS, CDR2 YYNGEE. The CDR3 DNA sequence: TGTGCCAGCAGCCAACAGGGGGGATTTCAGGGCTACACCTTC. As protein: CASSQQGGFQGYTF.

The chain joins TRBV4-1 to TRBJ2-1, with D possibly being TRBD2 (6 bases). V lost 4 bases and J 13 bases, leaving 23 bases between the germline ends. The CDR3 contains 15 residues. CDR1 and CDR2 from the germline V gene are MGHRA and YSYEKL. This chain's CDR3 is CASSRAVNLRETQFF. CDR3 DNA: TGCGCCAGCAGCCGAGCGGTAAATTTACGGGAGACCCAGTTCTTC.

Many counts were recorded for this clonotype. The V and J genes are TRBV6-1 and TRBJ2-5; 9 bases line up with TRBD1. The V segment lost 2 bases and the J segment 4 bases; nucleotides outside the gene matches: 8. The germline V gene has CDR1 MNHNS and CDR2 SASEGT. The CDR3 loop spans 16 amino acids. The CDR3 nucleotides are TGTGCCAGCAGTGAACTCACGGGACAGGGTAGAGAGACCCAGTACTTC. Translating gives CASSELTGQGRETQYF.

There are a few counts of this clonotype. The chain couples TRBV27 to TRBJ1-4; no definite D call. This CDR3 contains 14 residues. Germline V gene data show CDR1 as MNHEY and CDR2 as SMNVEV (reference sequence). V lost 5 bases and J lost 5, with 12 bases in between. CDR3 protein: CASSAAEGNEKLFF. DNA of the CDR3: TGTGCCAGCAGTGCAGCCGAGGGAAATGAAAAACTGTTTTTT.

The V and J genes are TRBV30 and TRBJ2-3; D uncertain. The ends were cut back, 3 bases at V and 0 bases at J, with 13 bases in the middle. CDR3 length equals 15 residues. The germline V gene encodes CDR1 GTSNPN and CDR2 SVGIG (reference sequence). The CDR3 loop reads CAWSLTSTSTDTQYF. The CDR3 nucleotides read TGTGCCTGGAGCCTCACTTCGACTAGCACAGATACGCAGTATTTT.

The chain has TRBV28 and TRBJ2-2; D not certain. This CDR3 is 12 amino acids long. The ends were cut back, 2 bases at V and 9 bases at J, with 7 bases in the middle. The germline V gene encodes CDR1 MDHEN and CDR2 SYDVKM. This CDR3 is CASSLNHRELFF. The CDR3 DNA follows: TGTGCCAGCAGTTTAAACCACCGGGAGCTGTTTTTT.

CDR3 loop: CASSPPTRYEQYF. The CDR3 nucleotides are TGTGCCAGCAGTCCCCCGACTAGATACGAGCAGTACTTC. This chain joins TRBV6-5 and TRBJ2-7; a possible D gene is TRBD2 (6 bases). V shed 5 bases and J shed 4 bases, with 12 bases lying between them. The CDR3 has 13 amino acids. CDR1 MNHEY and CDR2 SVGAGI come from the germline V gene.

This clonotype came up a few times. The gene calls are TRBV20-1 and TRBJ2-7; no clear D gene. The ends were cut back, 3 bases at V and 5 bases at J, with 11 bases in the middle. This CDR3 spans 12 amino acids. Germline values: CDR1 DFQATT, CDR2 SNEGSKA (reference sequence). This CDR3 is CSARKDRNEQYF. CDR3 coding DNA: TGCAGTGCTAGGAAGGATAGGAACGAGCAGTACTTC.

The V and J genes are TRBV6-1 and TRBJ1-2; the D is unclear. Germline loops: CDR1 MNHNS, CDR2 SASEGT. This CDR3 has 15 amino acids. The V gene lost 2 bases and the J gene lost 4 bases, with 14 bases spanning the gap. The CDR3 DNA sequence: TGTGCCAGCAGTGAAAGGGAGCAGGTGGGCTATGGCTACACCTTC. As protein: CASSEREQVGYGYTF.

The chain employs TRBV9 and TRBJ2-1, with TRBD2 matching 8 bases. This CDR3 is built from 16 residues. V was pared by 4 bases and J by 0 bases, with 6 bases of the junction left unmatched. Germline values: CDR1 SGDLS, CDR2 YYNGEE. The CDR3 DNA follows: TGTGCCAGCAGCCTCGAGCGGGGGAACTCCTACAATGAGCAGTTCTTC. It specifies CASSLERGNSYNEQFF.

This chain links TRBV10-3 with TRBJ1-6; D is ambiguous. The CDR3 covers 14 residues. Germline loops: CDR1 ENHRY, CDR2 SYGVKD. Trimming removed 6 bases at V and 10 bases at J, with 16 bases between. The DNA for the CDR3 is TGTGCCATCAGCGGCAATGATAAGGGATCACCCCTCCACTTT. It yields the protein CAISGNDKGSPLHF.

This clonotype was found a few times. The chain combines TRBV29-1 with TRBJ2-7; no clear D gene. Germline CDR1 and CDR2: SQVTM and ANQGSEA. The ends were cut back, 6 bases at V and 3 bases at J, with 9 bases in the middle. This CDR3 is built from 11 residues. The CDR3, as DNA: TGCAGCGTCGCAACCGTCTACGAGCAGTACTTC. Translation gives CSVATVYEQYF.

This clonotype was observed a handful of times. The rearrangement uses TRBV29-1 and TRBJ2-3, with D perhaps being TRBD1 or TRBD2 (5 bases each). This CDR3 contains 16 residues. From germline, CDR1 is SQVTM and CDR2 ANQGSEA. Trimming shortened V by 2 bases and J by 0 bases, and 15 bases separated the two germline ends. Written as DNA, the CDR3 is TGCAGCGTTGAACCTTGGGACGGTACTAGCACAGATACGCAGTATTTT. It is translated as CSVEPWDGTSTDTQYF.

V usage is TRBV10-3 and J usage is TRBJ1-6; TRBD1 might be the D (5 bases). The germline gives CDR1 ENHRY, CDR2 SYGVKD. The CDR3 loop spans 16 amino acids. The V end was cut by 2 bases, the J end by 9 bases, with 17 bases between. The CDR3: CAISEGASSPRSPLHF. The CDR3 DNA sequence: TGTGCCATCAGTGAGGGGGCATCCTCGCCCCGTTCACCCCTCCACTTT.

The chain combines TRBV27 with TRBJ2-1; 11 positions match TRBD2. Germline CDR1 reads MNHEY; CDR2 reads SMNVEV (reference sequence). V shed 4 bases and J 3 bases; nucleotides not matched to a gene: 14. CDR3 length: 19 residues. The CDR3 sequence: CASSSPRLAGGHLYNEQFF. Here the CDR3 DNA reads TGTGCCAGCAGTTCCCCTCGGCTAGCGGGGGGCCACCTCTACAATGAGCAGTTCTTC.

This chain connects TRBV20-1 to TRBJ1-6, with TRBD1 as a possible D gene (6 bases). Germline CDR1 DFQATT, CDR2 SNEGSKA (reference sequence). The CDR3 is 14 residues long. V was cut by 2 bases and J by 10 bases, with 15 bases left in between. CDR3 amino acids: CSARKLAGESPLHF. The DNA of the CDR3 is TGCAGTGCTAGAAAGTTGGCAGGGGAATCACCCCTCCACTTT.